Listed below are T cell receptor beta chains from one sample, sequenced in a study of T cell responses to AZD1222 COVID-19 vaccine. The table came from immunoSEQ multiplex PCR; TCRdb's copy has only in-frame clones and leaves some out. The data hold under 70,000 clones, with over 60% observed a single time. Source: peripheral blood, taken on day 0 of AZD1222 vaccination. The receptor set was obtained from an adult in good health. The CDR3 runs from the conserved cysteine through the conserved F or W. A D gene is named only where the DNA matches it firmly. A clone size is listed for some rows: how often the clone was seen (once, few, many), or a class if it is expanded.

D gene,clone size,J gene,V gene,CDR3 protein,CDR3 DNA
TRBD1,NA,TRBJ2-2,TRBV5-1,CASSPLGGEAGELFF,TGCGCCAGCAGCCCATTAGGGGGCGAAGCCGGGGAGCTGTTTTTT
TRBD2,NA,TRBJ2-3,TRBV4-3,CASSQDWGLEPPDTQYF,TGCGCCAGCAGCCAAGATTGGGGACTAGAACCCCCAGATACGCAGTATTTT
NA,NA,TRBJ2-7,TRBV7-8,CASSLNLGYEQYF,TGTGCCAGCAGCTTAAACCTCGGCTACGAGCAGTACTTC
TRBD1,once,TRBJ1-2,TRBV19,CASSSTQGGYGYTF,TGTGCCAGTAGTAGTACACAGGGGGGCTATGGCTACACCTTC
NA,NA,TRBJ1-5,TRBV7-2,CASSLDTQPQHF,TGTGCCAGCAGCTTAGACACTCAGCCCCAGCATTTT
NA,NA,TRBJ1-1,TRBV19,CASSIRAEGVMNTEAFF,TGTGCCAGTAGTATAAGGGCGGAGGGAGTTATGAACACTGAAGCTTTCTTT
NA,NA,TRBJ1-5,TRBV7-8,CASSYQGNQPQHF,TGTGCCAGCAGCTACCAGGGGAATCAGCCCCAGCATTTT
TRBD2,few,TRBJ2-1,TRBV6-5,CASSVDGTSGNEQFF,TGTGCCAGCAGCGTAGACGGGACTAGCGGAAATGAGCAGTTCTTC
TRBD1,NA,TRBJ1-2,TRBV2,CASSEVGQDPYGYTF,TGTGCCAGCAGTGAAGTCGGACAGGACCCCTATGGCTACACCTTC
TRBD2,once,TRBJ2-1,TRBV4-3,CASSQPSGGVNEQFF,TGCGCCAGCAGCCAACCTAGCGGGGGGGTCAATGAGCAGTTCTTC
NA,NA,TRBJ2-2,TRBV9,CASSVADSNTGELFF,TGTGCCAGCAGCGTAGCGGACTCTAACACCGGGGAGCTGTTTTTT
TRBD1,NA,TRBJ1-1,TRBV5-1,CASSLDGTGEYGEAFF,TGCGCCAGCAGCTTGGATGGGACAGGGGAATACGGTGAAGCTTTCTTT
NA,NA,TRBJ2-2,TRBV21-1,CASSKVFSRHRGGTGELFF,TGTGCCAGCAGCAAAGTTTTTTCCCGTCACAGGGGAGGGACCGGGGAGCTGTTTTTT
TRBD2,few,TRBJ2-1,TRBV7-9,CASILRGSSYNEQFF,TGTGCCAGCATCCTGCGGGGGAGCTCCTACAATGAGCAGTTCTTC
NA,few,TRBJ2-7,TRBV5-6,CASSLDRAPRYEQYF,TGTGCCAGCAGCTTGGACCGAGCTCCTAGGTACGAGCAGTACTTC
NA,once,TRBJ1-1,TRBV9,CASSDEGSAEAFF,TGTGCCAGCAGCGACGAGGGATCGGCTGAAGCTTTCTTT
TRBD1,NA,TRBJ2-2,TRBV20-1,CSASEGQHTGELFF,TGCAGTGCTAGTGAGGGACAGCATACCGGGGAGCTGTTTTTT
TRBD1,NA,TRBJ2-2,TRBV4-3,CPSSRRTTGQGLGELFF,TGCCCCAGCAGCCGACGAACGACCGGACAGGGGCTCGGGGAGCTGTTTTTT
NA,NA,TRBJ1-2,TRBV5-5,CASSTDSFVGYTF,TGTGCCAGCAGCACAGACAGTTTTGTAGGCTACACCTTC
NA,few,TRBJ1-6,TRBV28,CASSPDRRPNNSPLHF,TGTGCCAGCAGCCCCGACAGGAGGCCTAATAATTCACCCCTCCACTTT
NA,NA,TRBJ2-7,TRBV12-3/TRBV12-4,CASSLSLGYEQYF,TGTGCCAGCAGTTTGAGCTTGGGGTACGAGCAGTACTTC
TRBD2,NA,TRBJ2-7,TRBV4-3,CASSYSGGPYEQYF,TGCGCCAGCAGCTATAGCGGGGGCCCCTACGAGCAGTACTTC
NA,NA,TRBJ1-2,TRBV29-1,CSVEADGTYQDTF,TGCAGCGTTGAAGCAGACGGGACCTACCAAGATACCTTC
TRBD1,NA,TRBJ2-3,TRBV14,CASSPRQGSDTQYF,TGTGCCAGCAGCCCACGACAGGGTTCAGATACGCAGTATTTT
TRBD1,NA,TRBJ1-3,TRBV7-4,CASSQLVVFRDRVITGNTIYF,TGTGCCAGCAGCCAACTCGTGGTTTTCCGCGACAGGGTAATCACTGGAAACACCATATATTTT
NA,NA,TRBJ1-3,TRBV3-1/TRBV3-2,CASSLSRRLGNTIYF,TGTGCCAGCAGCCTCTCGAGGAGGCTGGGAAACACCATATATTTT
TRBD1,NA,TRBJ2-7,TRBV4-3,CASSQDRRGGTYEQYF,TGCGCCAGCAGCCAAGATCGCCGAGGGGGCACCTACGAGCAGTACTTC
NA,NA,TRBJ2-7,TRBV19,CASSIDPRPNEQYF,TGTGCCAGTAGTATAGATCCCCGACCGAACGAGCAGTACTTC
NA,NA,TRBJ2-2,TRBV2,CASSEYTANTGELFF,TGTGCCAGCAGTGAATACACAGCGAACACCGGGGAGCTGTTTTTT